A single sample gave rise to the 10 T cell receptor beta chains below, sequenced in a study of T cells in Graves' hyperthyroidism and ophthalmopathy. Template material for amplifying TCR beta CDR3 regions consisted of RNA transcripts. Researchers ran a first-round RT-PCR on the TCR CDR3 using the HTBI primer set. TCRdb reprocessed the multiplex PCR reads with MiXCR, giving one entry per CDR3 protein. The sample holds 490,000 or so distinct CDR3 sequences; approximately 16% are singletons and the top ten take roughly 29%. The sample consisted of blood. These receptors were collected from a woman aged 25 to 39 with Graves' ophthalmopathy.

For this clonotype: A clone one base away is much larger, so this may be a read error. This chain uses TRBV3-1 with TRBJ2-7; TRBD1 or TRBD2 may be the D gene (5 bases each). Trimming removed 11 bases from V and 5 bases from J, with 13 bases in between. The CDR3 loop spans 11 amino acids. Per germline, CDR1 LGHDT and CDR2 YNNKEL (reference sequence). The CDR3, as DNA: TGTGCCCGCGGCCGGGGCAACGAGCAGTACTTC. It specifies CARGRGNEQYF.

In this sample, this clonotype turned up a few times. V usage is TRBV5-6 and J usage is TRBJ2-5; 7 nucleotides line up with TRBD2. Germline CDR1 is SGHDT and CDR2 is YYEEEE. With V trimmed by 2 bases and J by 5 bases, 6 bases remained unmatched. The CDR3 spans 14 residues. Here the CDR3 DNA reads TGTGCCAGCAGCTTACGCGGGGGTGCTGAGACCCAGTACTTC. Encoded protein: CASSLRGGAETQYF.

As for this clonotype: This may come from a read error, since a much larger clone is one base off. The genes are TRBV6-1 and TRBJ2-1, with 9 bases that match TRBD1. CDR1 MNHNS and CDR2 SASEGT come from the germline V gene. V shed 7 bases, J shed 10 bases, and the junction held 11 bases outside the gene matches. This CDR3 has 14 amino acids. The CDR3 region is CASKGQGNSYEQFF. The CDR3 nucleotides are TGTGCCAGCAAGGGACAGGGTAATTCGTACGAGCAGTTCTTC.

This clonotype occurred many times. J is TRBJ2-3 and V is TRBV12-3 or TRBV12-4; 10 nucleotides line up with TRBD1. V shed 2 bases and J 0 bases; nucleotides not matched to a gene: 8. The CDR3 consists of 18 residues. CDR3 protein: CASSLRQGAPGSTDTQYF. The DNA for the CDR3 is TGTGCCAGCAGTTTAAGACAGGGGGCTCCGGGGAGCACAGATACGCAGTATTTT.

This clonotype was detected many times. This chain connects TRBV28 to TRBJ1-1; a possible D gene is TRBD1 (5 bases). V lost 3 bases, J lost 5 bases, and 13 bases lay in between. The CDR3 runs to 14 residues. Germline V lookup: CDR1 MDHEN, CDR2 SYDVKM. CDR3 region: CASSLTAGGTEAFF. The CDR3 nucleotides are TGTGCCAGCAGTTTGACAGCAGGAGGGACTGAAGCTTTCTTT.

This clonotype has a count of ten or more. The rearrangement links TRBV6-2 or TRBV6-3 to TRBJ2-1; 7 nucleotides align to TRBD2. This CDR3 comprises 18 residues. The germline V gene has CDR1 MNHEY and CDR2 SVGEGT. J lost 7 bases, V lost 4 bases, and 19 bases had no gene match. The CDR3 DNA sequence: TGTGCCAGCAGTTCCACCCTGGGGCGCGGGAGTATCATGAATGAGCAGTTCTTC. Amino acid sequence: CASSSTLGRGSIMNEQFF.

This clonotype was counted at least ten times. The chain combines TRBV3-1 with TRBJ1-3, with D unclear. The CDR3 has 15 residues. V shed 0 bases and J shed 3 bases, with 9 bases lying between them. The germline V gene encodes CDR1 LGHDT and CDR2 YNNKEL (reference sequence). The CDR3 region is CASSQDGNVGNTIYF. CDR3 nucleotides: TGTGCCAGCAGCCAAGACGGCAACGTTGGAAACACCATATATTTT.

This sequence joins TRBV7-2 and TRBJ2-5; D remains unclear. V was clipped by 5 bases and J by 5 bases, with 15 bases between them. CDR1 SGHTA and CDR2 FQGNSA come from the germline V gene. The CDR3 runs 14 residues. The CDR3 sequence is CASSQDLPVETQYF. CDR3 in DNA: TGTGCCAGCAGCCAGGACCTTCCTGTGGAGACCCAGTACTTC.

This sequence joins TRBV7-2 and TRBJ1-5; D perhaps matches TRBD1 (6 bases). Between the trimmed V and J ends, which lost 7 bases and 10 bases, there was a span of 23 bases. Germline V gene data show CDR1 as SGHTA and CDR2 as FQGNSA. The CDR3 covers 15 residues. This chain's CDR3 is CASNHLGAPSDPQHF. CDR3 in DNA: TGTGCCAGCAACCATTTGGGGGCCCCGTCTGACCCCCAGCATTTT.

This clonotype has a count of ten or more. The V and J genes are TRBV2 and TRBJ2-2; 8 bases agree with TRBD2. The CDR3 length is 16 residues. With V trimmed by 5 bases and J by 5 bases, 10 bases remained unmatched. From germline, CDR1 is SNHLY and CDR2 FYNNEI. In DNA, the CDR3 is TGTGCCAGCAGTTTGCGTGCACTAGCGGTGACCGGGGAGCTGTTTTTT. It translates to CASSLRALAVTGELFF. The whole variable domain, remainder taken from reference TRBV2 and TRBJ2-2, is EPEVTQTPSHQVTQMGQEVILRCVPISNHLYFYWYRQILGQKVEFLVSFYNNEISEKSEIFDDQFSVERPDGSNFTLKIRSTKLEDSAMYFCASSLRALAVTGELFFGEGSRLTVL.